This T cell receptor (beta chain) was captured in a study of T-cell reconstitution after alpha-beta-depleted transplantation in children. General observations from the study: Several hundred expanded graft clones reportedly supplied alpha-beta T cells about two months after transplant. From newly produced T cells came most of the T-cell counts and diversity one year after transplant. Some patients owed their high day-60 TCRbeta diversity to surviving recipient T cells and thymic progenitors.

Per the germline V gene, CDR1 is SGHTA and CDR2 is FQGNSA. The V gene lost 7 bases and the J gene lost 4 bases, with 10 bases spanning the gap. There are 12 residues in the CDR3. The library targeted TCRbeta and was prepared with unique molecular identifiers. Each CDR3 protein is one row after TCRdb ran MiXCR on the PCR reads. The sample shows around 670,000 distinct CDR3 sequences, approximately 14% of them seen only once. This clonotype was seen many times. Its antigen remains unknown. This receptor was obtained from a girl aged 2 to 9 with congenital amegakaryocytic thrombocytopenia, due to receive a stem cell transplant. The sequences come from PBMCs, collected before TCRalphabeta/CD19-depleted stem cell transplant. The gene calls are TRBV7-2 and TRBJ1-1; no reliable D call. CDR3 bases: TGTGCCAGCACCCCGGTGGTCACTGAAGCTTTCTTT. It encodes CASTPVVTEAFF.